This T cell receptor beta chain was observed in a study of CD4 T cells in relation to SARS-CoV-2 and coronaviruses. Study at large: After 10 days of antigen culture, PBMC TCR beta CDR3s were sequenced. The HLA restriction of the shared crossreactive spike epitopes was mapped. Study findings and constraints: Samples before the pandemic and after infection were not matched within any donor.

About this clone itself: Its specificity is unknown.

Assay: immunoSEQ multiplex PCR; the TCRdb copy retains only in-frame clones and omits some. Found here are 20,000 to 25,000 clones, around three quarters of them singletons; the top ten hold roughly 15%. The unexposed donors gave CD4+ T cells in 2011-2018, prior to COVID-19. After ten to eleven days of culture, CD4+ T cells were isolated. Half the medium was replaced with IL-2 medium on days 3 and 7. The TCR was taken from a human donor in good health. The material sequenced was CD4+ T cells from PBMCs, cultured in vitro.

CDR3 amino acids: CASRPHRGKSNQPQHF. CDR3 coding DNA: TGTGCCAGCAGACCACACAGGGGGAAGAGCAATCAGCCCCAGCATTTT. The chain recombines TRBV2 with TRBJ1-5, with 8 bases fitting TRBD1. V gave up 6 bases and J gave up 1 base; unmatched junction bases: 8. The CDR3 sequence is 16 residues long. From germline, CDR1 is SNHLY and CDR2 FYNNEI.